A selection of T cell receptor beta chains follows, all from one sample in a study of blood T cell repertoires in COVID-19. Using immunoSEQ multiplex PCR, the repertoire was profiled, and TCRdb retains in-frame clones only, with some absent. The profile covers under 90,000 clones, with roughly 80% appearing a single time and roughly 12% taken by the ten largest. The sample consisted of peripheral blood. Receptor source: a human donor in a cohort sampled during active COVID-19. Each CDR3 is given with its conserved first and last residue. D genes are given only for firm matches. Size values are once, few and many counts, or a class for expanded clones, and some rows have none.

d_gene	v_gene	abundance	j_gene	CDR3nt	CDR3aa
TRBD1	TRBV29-1	NA	TRBJ1-2	TGCAGCGTGGACAGGGTCAACTATGGCTACACCTTC	CSVDRVNYGYTF
TRBD1	TRBV6-5	NA	TRBJ1-3	TGTGCCAGCAACCGACAGGGGGGTGGAAACACCATATATTTT	CASNRQGGGNTIYF
NA	TRBV19	NA	TRBJ2-5	TGTGCCAGTAGGGAAGGGGGAGCGGGGGAGACCCAGTACTTC	CASREGGAGETQYF
NA	TRBV7-2	NA	TRBJ2-1	TGTGCCAGCAGCTTTAGCGTAAGCTCCTACAATGAGCAGTTCTTC	CASSFSVSSYNEQFF
NA	TRBV19	NA	TRBJ2-3	TGTGCCAGTCGGACGGGGGATACGCAGTATTTT	CASRTGDTQYF
NA	TRBV20-1	NA	TRBJ2-4	TGCAGTGCAACTATCGAAAACATTCAGTACTTC	CSATIENIQYF
TRBD1	TRBV28	NA	TRBJ1-3	TGTGCCAGCAGTTCGCCTGGACAGGGGGCAGGAAACACCATATATTTT	CASSSPGQGAGNTIYF
NA	TRBV7-3	NA	TRBJ1-1	TGTGCCAGCAGCTTAAATACCCTCCGCGACACTGAAGCTTTCTTT	CASSLNTLRDTEAFF
TRBD1	TRBV19	many	TRBJ1-5	TGTGCCAGTAGTATTCCAGGACAGGGGAAGGTAGCCCAGCATTTT	CASSIPGQGKVAQHF
NA	TRBV3-1/TRBV3-2	NA	TRBJ2-5	TGTGCCAGCAGCCCCGGGGTTGCAATCCACCGGGAGACCCAGTACTTC	CASSPGVAIHRETQYF
NA	TRBV7-9	once	TRBJ1-2	TGTGCCAGCACCCTGGGGCAGGGAAACTATGGCTACACCTTC	CASTLGQGNYGYTF
NA	TRBV7-8	NA	TRBJ2-3	TGTGCCAGCAGCTTCCGGACTCGATTGGTTGGCGGGGCTAGCACAGATACGCAGTATTTT	CASSFRTRLVGGASTDTQYF
TRBD1	TRBV30	NA	TRBJ1-5	TGTGCCTGGAGAGGACAGGGGATCCAGCCCCAGCATTTT	CAWRGQGIQPQHF
NA	TRBV5-6	NA	TRBJ1-4	TGTGCCAGCAGCTTGGATGGGGGCGAGGAAAAACTGTTTTTT	CASSLDGGEEKLFF
NA	TRBV18	once	TRBJ1-1	TGTGCCAGCTCACCTGTTAGTAGGAACACTGAAGCTTTCTTT	CASSPVSRNTEAFF
TRBD2	TRBV24-1	NA	TRBJ2-1	TGTGCCACCAGTGATTTGATCGGGCGGGAGGGGAAGAGGAATGAGCAGTTCTTC	CATSDLIGREGKRNEQFF
NA	TRBV19	NA	TRBJ1-2	TGTGCCAGTAGTATAGTATCCCCGTTAGACTATGGCTACACCTTC	CASSIVSPLDYGYTF
NA	TRBV29-1	NA	TRBJ2-5	TGCAGCGCCGGTCGGGTAGAGACCCAGTACTTC	CSAGRVETQYF
TRBD2	TRBV9	few	TRBJ2-3	TGTGCCAGCTCCCCAGCGGGGGGGCTGACAGATACGCAGTATTTT	CASSPAGGLTDTQYF
TRBD1	TRBV2	NA	TRBJ1-5	TGTGCCAGCAAGGGGACAGGGGGTCAGCCCCAGCATTTT	CASKGTGGQPQHF
NA	TRBV7-2	NA	TRBJ2-7	TGTGCCAGCAGCTTTGACAGCACCTACGAGCAGTACTTC	CASSFDSTYEQYF
TRBD2	TRBV2	few	TRBJ2-1	TGTGCCAGCAGGAAAGGGACTAGCTTTCGCAATGAGCAGTTCTTC	CASRKGTSFRNEQFF
TRBD1	TRBV27	NA	TRBJ2-3	TGTGCCAGCAGTAGACAGGGAAGCACAGATACGCAGTATTTT	CASSRQGSTDTQYF
NA	TRBV6-5	NA	TRBJ2-4	TGTGCCAGCACTTACCGGGGAGTAGCCAAAAACATTCAGTACTTC	CASTYRGVAKNIQYF
NA	TRBV6-2/TRBV6-3	NA	TRBJ1-2	TGTGCCAGCAGTAGGACAGCTAACTATGGCTACACCTTC	CASSRTANYGYTF
NA	TRBV19	many	TRBJ1-1	TGTGCCAGTAGGGCCCGGGACACAAAAGCTTTCTTT	CASRARDTKAFF
TRBD2	TRBV19	NA	TRBJ2-1	TGTGCCAGTACCCCACTGGGCACTAGCGGGGCCAAAGACAATGAGCAGTTCTTC	CASTPLGTSGAKDNEQFF
NA	TRBV19	NA	TRBJ1-1	TGTGCCAGTAGACCTGGGGGGGGCTACACTGAAGCTTTCTTT	CASRPGGGYTEAFF
NA	TRBV30	NA	TRBJ2-3	TGTGCCTGGAGTGGAAAAATGGCGGATTTCACAGATACGCAGTATTTT	CAWSGKMADFTDTQYF
NA	TRBV10-3	few	TRBJ2-2	TGTGCCACCTCACGGGACACCGGGGAGCTGTTTTTT	CATSRDTGELFF
TRBD1	TRBV24-1	few	TRBJ2-1	TGTGCCACCGGGGAGGACAGGGCCTCCTACAATGAGCAGTTCTTC	CATGEDRASYNEQFF
NA	TRBV7-2	NA	TRBJ2-3	TGTGCCAGCAGCAAAGGGGGGGAGGAGACTACGCAGTATTTT	CASSKGGEETTQYF
TRBD2	TRBV4-3	NA	TRBJ2-3	TGCGCCAGCGGGGACCCTAGCGGAACTAGCACAGATACGCAGTATTTT	CASGDPSGTSTDTQYF
TRBD1	TRBV5-4	NA	TRBJ2-5	TGTGCCAGCAGCCAGACAGGGAGAAGAGAGACCCAGTACTTC	CASSQTGRRETQYF
NA	TRBV18	NA	TRBJ2-5	TGTGCCAGCTCACCTAGCCGGGAGACCCAGTACTTC	CASSPSRETQYF
NA	TRBV7-2	NA	TRBJ1-2	TGTGCCAGCAGCTTAGCGTCGCGGGGGTTTAACTATGGCTACACCTTC	CASSLASRGFNYGYTF
NA	TRBV28	NA	TRBJ1-1	TGTGCCAGCAGGTCCAGAGGGGGTGTGAACACTGAAGCTTTCTTT	CASRSRGGVNTEAFF
NA	TRBV4-1	few	TRBJ1-1	TGCGCCAGCAGCCGAGGGGGGAACACTGAAGCTTTCTTT	CASSRGGNTEAFF
TRBD1	TRBV7-2	few	TRBJ1-3	TGTGCCAGCAGCACGGGGACAGGCGGTGGAAACACCATATATTTT	CASSTGTGGGNTIYF
TRBD1	TRBV30	NA	TRBJ2-1	TGTGCCTGTCTCGGGACAGGACCCAATGAGCAGTTCTTC	CACLGTGPNEQFF
NA	TRBV4-1	NA	TRBJ1-3	TGCGCCAGCAGCCAAGTGTACGCCAGCTCTGGAAACACCATATATTTT	CASSQVYASSGNTIYF
TRBD1	TRBV6-5	NA	TRBJ1-2	TGTGCCAGCACCTTGGGGACAGGGGCTTCTAGGGGCTACACCTTC	CASTLGTGASRGYTF
NA	TRBV30	NA	TRBJ1-2	TGTGCCTGGAGGCAGACAGTTTATGGCTACACCTTC	CAWRQTVYGYTF
TRBD1	TRBV19	NA	TRBJ2-7	TGTGCCAGTAGCGAACAGGGGGCATACGAGCAGTACTTC	CASSEQGAYEQYF
TRBD1	TRBV6-5	NA	TRBJ1-4	TGTGCCAGCAGAACAGGGGGTGGAGAAAAACTGTTTTTT	CASRTGGGEKLFF
NA	TRBV5-1	NA	TRBJ1-4	TGCGCCAGCAGCTTGTGGGCCAGTGGGAATGAAAAACTGTTTTTT	CASSLWASGNEKLFF
TRBD1	TRBV28	NA	TRBJ1-6	TGTGCCAGCGGGCCCCCCGGGACAGGGGGCTATTCACCCCTCCACTTT	CASGPPGTGGYSPLHF
NA	TRBV5-6	NA	TRBJ1-2	TGTGCCAGCAGCTTGGTTCACGGTGGCTACACCTTC	CASSLVHGGYTF
NA	TRBV10-3	NA	TRBJ2-3	TGTGCCATCAGTGAGGGCGGCAGGGGGGGCACAGATACGCAGTATTTT	CAISEGGRGGTDTQYF
TRBD2	TRBV6-5	NA	TRBJ2-5	TGTGCCAGCTCCCGGCGGGAGGGATCGGAGACCCAGTACTTC	CASSRREGSETQYF
NA	TRBV11-2	NA	TRBJ1-6	TGTGCCAGCAGCTTAAACAGCTATTCACCCCTCCACTTT	CASSLNSYSPLHF
NA	TRBV12-3/TRBV12-4	NA	TRBJ2-1	TGTGCCACCTCGTTAGGGGGTGAGCAGTTCTTC	CATSLGGEQFF
NA	TRBV11-2	NA	TRBJ1-2	TGTGCCAGCAGCTTAGCCTTTCTCCTGTCCCCTGAGAATGGCTACACCTTC	CASSLAFLLSPENGYTF
TRBD2	TRBV7-2	once	TRBJ2-3	TGTGCCAGCAGCCCGGGGGTAGCGGGAGGCCGGGATACGCAGTATTTT	CASSPGVAGGRDTQYF
TRBD2	TRBV7-8	NA	TRBJ2-4	TGTGCCAGCAGCTTACCTCGCGGGGGGGAAAACATTCAGTACTTC	CASSLPRGGENIQYF
TRBD2	TRBV18	NA	TRBJ2-5	TGTGCCAGCTCCTCGGGACTAACAGAGACCCAGTACTTC	CASSSGLTETQYF
TRBD2	TRBV3-1/TRBV3-2	NA	TRBJ2-5	TGTGCCAGCAGCCAAGAAACGAGAAGGGCTAGCGGGAGGGTCGAGACCCAGTACTTC	CASSQETRRASGRVETQYF
NA	TRBV5-4	NA	TRBJ1-2	TGTGCCAGCAGCTTGGTTGGGGCCCGCTATGGCTACACCTTC	CASSLVGARYGYTF
TRBD2	TRBV27	NA	TRBJ2-2	TGTGCCTCTCGGACTAGCGGGGTCAACACCGGGGAGCTGTTTTTT	CASRTSGVNTGELFF